Many counts were recorded for the clone carrying this T cell receptor beta chain. These data are taken from a study of response to subunit inactivated influenza vaccine. This CDR3 has 16 residues. Germline V gene data show CDR1 as SNHLY and CDR2 as FYNNEI. V was pared by 4 bases and J by 0 bases, with 15 bases between. TCRdb independently ran MiXCR on the RT-PCR reads; one entry per CDR3 protein. This sample carries over 150,000 distinct CDR3 sequences, around 11% of them seen once, and the ten largest clones take roughly a third. The chain is built from TRBV2 and TRBJ1-2; no firm D call. This receptor was identified in a man aged 50-75 years who received an inactivated influenza vaccine. The sample in question was CD8+ T cells sorted from PBMCs, obtained around 25 months after vaccination. This CDR3 is CASSAPGTSSNYGYTF. For the CDR3, the DNA is TGTGCCAGCAGTGCTCCGGGTACCAGCTCTAACTATGGCTACACCTTC. The complete variable domain, with remaining parts taken from reference TRBV2 and TRBJ1-2, reads EPEVTQTPSHQVTQMGQEVILRCVPISNHLYFYWYRQILGQKVEFLVSFYNNEISEKSEIFDDQFSVERPDGSNFTLKIRSTKLEDSAMYFCASSAPGTSSNYGYTFGSGTRLTVV.